This T cell receptor beta chain came from a study of T-cell reconstitution after alpha-beta-depleted transplantation in children. This clonotype occurred many times. Its antigen remains unknown. TCRbeta library construction was performed incorporating unique molecular identifiers. TCRdb re-called the PCR reads through MiXCR, storing one row per CDR3 protein. The sample lists about 300,000 distinct CDR3 sequences; roughly 7.8% were seen once. Study results and caveats: Several hundred graft clones that had expanded were reportedly the source of alpha-beta T cells about two months after transplant. Most T-cell counts and diversity one year after the transplant came from T cells that were newly produced. Some patients showed high day-60 TCRbeta diversity, which derived from surviving recipient T cells and thymic progenitors.

The CDR3 has 12 residues. Per germline, CDR1 SGHNT and CDR2 YENEEA. V lost 6 bases and J 6 bases, leaving 11 bases between the germline ends. The receptor's source is a female patient aged 2-9 years who had a stem cell transplant for Fanconi anemia, so the T cells may come from the graft donor. Sequenced material: peripheral blood, taken 360 days after TCRalphabeta/CD19-depleted stem cell transplant. This rearrangement joins TRBV11-3 to TRBJ1-1, with D possibly TRBD1 on 5 matching bases. In DNA form, the CDR3 reads TGTGCCAGCAGGAGGGGCAGCGCTGAAGCTTTCTTT. The encoded protein is CASRRGSAEAFF.